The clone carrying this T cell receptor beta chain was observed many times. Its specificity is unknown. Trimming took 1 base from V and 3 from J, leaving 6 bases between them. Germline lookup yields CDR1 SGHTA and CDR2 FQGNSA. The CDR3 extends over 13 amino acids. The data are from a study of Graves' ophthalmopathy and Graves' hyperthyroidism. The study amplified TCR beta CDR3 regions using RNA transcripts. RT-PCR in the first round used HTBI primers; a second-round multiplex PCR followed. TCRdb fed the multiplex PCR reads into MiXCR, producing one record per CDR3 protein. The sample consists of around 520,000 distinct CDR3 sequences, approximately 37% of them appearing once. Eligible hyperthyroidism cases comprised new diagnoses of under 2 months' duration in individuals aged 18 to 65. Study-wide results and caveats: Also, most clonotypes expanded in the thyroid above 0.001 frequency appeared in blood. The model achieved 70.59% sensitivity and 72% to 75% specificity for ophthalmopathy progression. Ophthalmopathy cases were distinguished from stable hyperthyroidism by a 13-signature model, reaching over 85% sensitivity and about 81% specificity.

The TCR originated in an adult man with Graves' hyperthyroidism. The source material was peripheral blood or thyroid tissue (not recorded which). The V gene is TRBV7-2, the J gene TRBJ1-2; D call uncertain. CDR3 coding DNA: TGTGCCAGCAGCTTAGTTGGCGACTATGGCTACACCTTC. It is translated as CASSLVGDYGYTF.